The 27 T cell receptor beta chains listed next were all sequenced from one sample in a study of blood T cell repertoires in COVID-19. Clones were sequenced by immunoSEQ multiplex PCR, and TCRdb holds only the in-frame ones, with some missing. Of tens of thousands of clones listed, 78% are singletons. Source material: peripheral blood. The receptors shown here come from a human donor in a cohort sampled during active COVID-19.

This clone was counted between two and nine times. The chain employs TRBV7-2 and TRBJ1-2; D gene uncertain. The V end lost 4 bases, the J end lost 0 bases, and 9 bases lay between the germline ends. CDR1 is SGHTA, CDR2 FQGNSA, per germline. The CDR3 is made up of 14 amino acids. The chain's CDR3 is CASSYTESNYGYTF. The CDR3 DNA is TGTGCCAGCAGCTACACGGAGTCTAACTATGGCTACACCTTC. The full variable domain, in which reference TRBV7-2 and TRBJ1-2 provide the parts outside the CDR3, is GAGVSQSPSNKVTEKGKDVELRCDPISGHTALYWYRQSLGQGLEFLIYFQGNSAPDKSGLPSDRFSAERTGGSVSTLTIQRTQQEDSAVYLCASSYTESNYGYTFGSGTRLTVV.

The genes are TRBV7-9 and TRBJ1-3, with 7 bases aligning to TRBD1. The J segment lost 4 bases and the V segment lost 5 bases, leaving 2 bases of the junction unmatched. Germline V gene lookup returns CDR1 SEHNR and CDR2 FQNEAQ (reference sequence). CDR3 length: 13 amino acids. CDR3 in amino acids: CASSAGQGNTIYF. CDR3 bases: TGTGCCAGCAGCGCGGGACAGGGAAACACCATATATTTT.

This clone was recorded a few times. This CDR3 is also generated by other DNA sequences in the sample. The chain couples TRBV4-1 to TRBJ2-5, with D maybe TRBD2 (7 bases). Trimming left V 4 bases short and J 5 bases short, with 17 bases between. Per the germline V gene, CDR1 is MGHRA and CDR2 is YSYEKL. The CDR3 spans 15 residues. The CDR3 DNA reads TGCGCCAGCAGCCCGGTTGAGGGGGGGGTGGAGACCCAGTACTTC. Translation: CASSPVEGGVETQYF.

The rearrangement links TRBV30 to TRBJ2-6; D not certain. The germline gives CDR1 GTSNPN, CDR2 SVGIG (reference sequence). V gave up 5 bases and J gave up 2 bases, with 7 bases separating them. The CDR3 is 13 amino acids. The CDR3 reads CAWCLAGANVLTF. In DNA, the CDR3 is TGTGCCTGGTGTCTAGCTGGGGCCAACGTCCTGACTTTC.

The rearrangement joins TRBV7-2 to TRBJ1-1; a possible D gene is TRBD1 (6 bases). Germline CDR1 reads SGHTA; CDR2 reads FQGNSA. The germline V and J ends were trimmed by 5 bases and 1 base, with 11 bases remaining between them. The CDR3 consists of 14 residues. In nucleotides, the CDR3 is TGTGCCAGCAGCCATGTGGACAGGAACACTGAAGCTTTCTTT. It specifies CASSHVDRNTEAFF.

The CDR3 DNA follows: TGTGCCAGCAGTCCGTGGGACAGGGCTGAAGCTTTCTTT. It codes for CASSPWDRAEAFF. The chain employs TRBV12-3 or TRBV12-4 and TRBJ1-1; TRBD1 matches at 9 bases. The CDR3 totals 13 residues. After removal of 5 bases from V and 6 bases from J, the junction contained 4 bases not matched to a gene.

This chain uses TRBV5-1 with TRBJ2-2; 9 bases line up with TRBD2. Germline CDR1 is SGHRS and CDR2 is YFSETQ. The length of the CDR3 is 17 residues. Trimming removed 4 bases from V and 3 bases from J; junction bases left unmatched: 10. Written as DNA, the CDR3 is TGCGCCAGCAGCCCCCTCGGCGGGGGGGTGGACACCGGGGAGCTGTTTTTT. This gives the protein CASSPLGGGVDTGELFF.

This clone was observed a few times. This chain connects TRBV27 to TRBJ1-1; D is unresolved. Germline V gene lookup returns CDR1 MNHEY and CDR2 SMNVEV (reference sequence). There are 13 residues in the CDR3. Between the trimmed V and J ends, which lost 6 bases and 3 bases, there was a span of 11 bases. The CDR3 DNA reads TGTGCCAGCAGCTTCATCGGGGACACTGAAGCTTTCTTT. It translates to CASSFIGDTEAFF.

This clone appeared a single time. The chain uses TRBV19 and TRBJ2-3, with TRBD1 identical over 7 bases. The CDR3 contains 14 residues. Germline CDR1 LNHDA, CDR2 SQIVND (reference sequence). V shed 3 bases and J 4 bases; nucleotides not matched to a gene: 4. This chain's CDR3 is CASSIGRGPDTQYF. CDR3 nucleotides: TGTGCCAGTAGTATCGGAAGGGGGCCAGATACGCAGTATTTT. Looking up the rest from reference TRBV19 and TRBJ2-3 gives the full variable domain: DGGITQSPKYLFRKEGQNVTLSCEQNLNHDAMYWYRQDPGQGLRLIYYSQIVNDFQKGDIAEGYSVSREKKESFPLTVTSAQKNPTAFYLCASSIGRGPDTQYFGPGTRLTVL.

The chain is built from TRBV24-1 and TRBJ2-7; tentative D call: TRBD1 (6 bases). The CDR3 is 14 amino acids. Germline loops: CDR1 KGHDR, CDR2 SFDVKD. Trimming removed 4 bases at V and 5 bases at J, with 14 bases between. For the CDR3, the DNA is TGTGCCACCAGTGACGGGGACATGAAGAACGAGCAGTACTTC. This gives the protein CATSDGDMKNEQYF.

V usage is TRBV4-1 and J usage is TRBJ2-1; 8 bases match TRBD1. Unmatched junction bases numbered 7, after V lost 3 bases and J lost 0 bases. Looked up from germline, CDR1 is MGHRA and CDR2 is YSYEKL. The CDR3 sequence is 17 residues long. This CDR3 reads CASSHPRTGSSYNEQFF. The CDR3, as DNA: TGCGCCAGCAGCCATCCCCGGACAGGGAGCTCCTACAATGAGCAGTTCTTC.

This sequence joins TRBV14 and TRBJ1-1, with a possible D match to TRBD1 (5 bases). CDR1 and CDR2 from the germline V gene are SGHDN and FVKESK. Deletions cut 1 base from V and 4 bases from J, with 7 bases between. CDR3 length: 13 amino acids. The CDR3 reads CASSQAGGTEAFF. CDR3 coding DNA: TGTGCCAGCAGCCAAGCCGGGGGCACTGAAGCTTTCTTT.

A note on this clone: The sample carries other DNA sequences with the same CDR3. This chain uses TRBV2 with TRBJ2-7; perhaps TRBD2 as D (5 bases). The V end lost 7 bases, the J end lost 4 bases, and 11 bases lay between the germline ends. CDR3 length equals 12 residues. Germline V lookup: CDR1 SNHLY, CDR2 FYNNEI. CDR3 sequence: CASILPGYEQYV. The CDR3 DNA sequence: TGTGCCAGCATCCTACCGGGGTACGAGCAGTACGTC.

V is TRBV6-6 and J is TRBJ2-3, with 7 nucleotides matching TRBD2. This CDR3 region has 14 residues. After removal of 11 bases from V and 2 bases from J, the junction contained 10 bases not matched to a gene. Looked up from germline, CDR1 is MNHNY and CDR2 is SVGAGI (reference sequence). The CDR3 protein is CAVRLAKVTDTQYF. The CDR3 DNA follows: TGTGCCGTTCGACTAGCCAAGGTCACAGATACGCAGTATTTT.

This chain links TRBV28 with TRBJ2-3; no firm D call. Between the trimmed V and J ends, which lost 2 bases and 0 bases, there was a span of 9 bases. This CDR3 spans 15 amino acids. From germline, CDR1 is MDHEN and CDR2 SYDVKM. The CDR3 region has the DNA TGTGCCAGCAGTTTACTTCCACGGAGCACAGATACGCAGTATTTT. Its translation: CASSLLPRSTDTQYF.

The chain has TRBV2 and TRBJ2-1; 11 nucleotides line up with TRBD2. The germline gives CDR1 SNHLY, CDR2 FYNNEI. With 6 bases clipped from V and 8 bases from J, the junction kept 9 bases outside the gene matches. This CDR3 contains 15 residues. CDR3 sequence: CASSGTSGTGDEQFF. The CDR3 DNA follows: TGTGCCAGCAGCGGGACTAGCGGAACCGGTGATGAGCAGTTCTTC.

The J gene is TRBJ2-3, the V gene TRBV18; possibly TRBD1 for D (6 bases). The CDR3 is 15 amino acids. Germline CDR1 is KGHSH and CDR2 is LQKENI. Trimming took off 1 base at V and 4 bases at J, with 12 bases between the two ends. DNA of the CDR3: TGTGCCAGCTCACCACAATACAGGGTCCCAGATACGCAGTATTTT. As protein: CASSPQYRVPDTQYF.

CDR3 in amino acids: CATSRDSWGGDTEAFF. CDR3 DNA sequence: TGTGCCACCAGCAGAGATTCATGGGGCGGGGACACTGAAGCTTTCTTT. The rearrangement links TRBV15 to TRBJ1-1; a possible D gene is TRBD1 (5 bases). Germline CDR1 reads LNHNV; CDR2 reads YYDKDF (reference sequence). V lost 0 bases to trimming and J lost 3 bases, with 14 bases between them. The CDR3 runs to 16 residues. Variable domain in full (rest from reference TRBV15 and TRBJ1-1): DAMVIQNPRYQVTQFGKPVTLSCSQTLNHNVMYWYQQKSSQAPKLLFHYYDKDFNNEADTPDNFQSRRPNTSFCFLDIRSPGLGDTAMYLCATSRDSWGGDTEAFFGQGTRLTVV.

This clone was detected once. The chain links TRBV4-2 to TRBJ2-3, with D perhaps matching TRBD1 (5 bases). CDR3 length: 16 amino acids. Per the germline V gene, CDR1 is LGHNA and CDR2 is YNFKEQ. Trimming shortened V by 1 base and J by 2 bases, and 13 bases separated the two germline ends. CDR3 nucleotides: TGTGCCAGCAGCCAAGGCGACAGACTCCCCACAGATACGCAGTATTTT. Encoded protein: CASSQGDRLPTDTQYF.

This sequence joins TRBV27 and TRBJ1-5; D may be TRBD1 (5 bases). The germline V gene has CDR1 MNHEY and CDR2 SMNVEV (reference sequence). V was pared by 5 bases and J by 3 bases, with 14 bases between. There are 15 residues in the CDR3. The CDR3 reads CASSPQGGINQPQHF. The DNA for the CDR3 is TGTGCCAGCAGTCCGCAGGGTGGTATCAATCAGCCCCAGCATTTT.

This clone was recorded at least ten times. The chain couples TRBV3-1 (or the pseudogene TRBV3-2) to TRBJ2-2; D remains unclear. Per the germline V gene, CDR1 is LGHDT and CDR2 is YNNKEL (reference sequence). Between the trimmed V and J ends, which lost 4 bases and 8 bases, there was a span of 8 bases. This CDR3 is built from 12 residues. Here the CDR3 reads CASSPLLGELFF. CDR3 DNA: TGTGCCAGCAGCCCCCTTTTAGGGGAGCTGTTTTTT.

The chain has TRBV2 and TRBJ2-3; 8 bases align to TRBD2. Germline V CDR1 and CDR2: SNHLY, FYNNEI. The CDR3 length is 15 residues. After removal of 11 bases from V and 2 bases from J, the junction contained 12 bases not matched to a gene. The CDR3 DNA reads TGTGCCGGCACCGATAGCGGGGACTACACAGATACGCAGTATTTT. As protein: CAGTDSGDYTDTQYF.

This rearrangement joins TRBV6-1 to TRBJ2-3; D is uncertain. The germline V and J ends were trimmed by 2 bases and 3 bases, with 9 bases remaining between them. Germline values: CDR1 MNHNS, CDR2 SASEGT. The CDR3 loop spans 14 amino acids. CDR3 nucleotides: TGTGCCAGCAGTGAAATGGGCAGAACAGATACGCAGTATTTT. It codes for CASSEMGRTDTQYF.

The J gene is TRBJ2-3, the V gene TRBV11-3, with TRBD1 as a possible D gene (6 bases). Germline-derived CDR1 and CDR2 are SGHNT and YENEEA. Trimming removed 4 bases from V and 0 bases from J, with 20 bases in between. CDR3 length equals 18 residues. The CDR3 loop is CASSSYTQTGFSTDTQYF. The CDR3, as DNA: TGTGCCAGCAGCTCCTATACTCAGACAGGTTTTAGCACAGATACGCAGTATTTT.

This sequence joins TRBV7-6 and TRBJ1-5; D gene ambiguous. This CDR3 region has 16 residues. Trimming removed 1 base from V and 2 bases from J, with 12 bases in between. Germline V gene lookup returns CDR1 SGHVS and CDR2 FNYEAQ. CDR3 amino acids: CASSLGQGAGNQPQHF. The CDR3 DNA reads TGTGCCAGCAGCTTAGGTCAAGGCGCGGGCAATCAGCCCCAGCATTTT.

The chain has TRBV19 and TRBJ2-2; 9 bases are shared with TRBD2. Losses at the gene ends were 1 base for V and 6 bases for J; bases not matched to a gene: 6. Germline-derived CDR1 and CDR2 are LNHDA and SQIVND (reference sequence). The CDR3 is 16 residues long. CDR3 in amino acids: CASSIVGTSSPGELFF. The CDR3 nucleotides read TGTGCCAGTAGTATAGTGGGGACTAGCAGTCCCGGGGAGCTGTTTTTT.

This clone showed up just once. This sequence joins TRBV4-2 and TRBJ2-1; 8 nucleotides match TRBD2. Germline V gene lookup returns CDR1 LGHNA and CDR2 YNFKEQ. This CDR3 comprises 18 residues. With 1 base clipped from V and 3 bases from J, the junction kept 11 bases outside the gene matches. Here the CDR3 reads CASSQAPAGVASYNEQFF. CDR3 DNA: TGTGCCAGCAGCCAAGCCCCAGCGGGGGTGGCGAGCTACAATGAGCAGTTCTTC.